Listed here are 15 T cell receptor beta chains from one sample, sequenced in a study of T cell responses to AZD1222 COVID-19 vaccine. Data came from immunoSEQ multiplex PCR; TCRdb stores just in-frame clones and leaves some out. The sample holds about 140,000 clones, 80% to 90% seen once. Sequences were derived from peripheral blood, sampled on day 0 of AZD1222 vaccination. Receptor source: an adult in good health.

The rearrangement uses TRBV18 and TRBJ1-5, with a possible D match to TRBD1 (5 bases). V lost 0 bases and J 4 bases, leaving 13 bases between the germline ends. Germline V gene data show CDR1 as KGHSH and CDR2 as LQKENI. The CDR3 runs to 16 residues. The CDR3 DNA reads TGTGCCAGCTCACCACCGGAGGGGCAGCGGAATCAGCCCCAGCATTTT. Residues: CASSPPEGQRNQPQHF.

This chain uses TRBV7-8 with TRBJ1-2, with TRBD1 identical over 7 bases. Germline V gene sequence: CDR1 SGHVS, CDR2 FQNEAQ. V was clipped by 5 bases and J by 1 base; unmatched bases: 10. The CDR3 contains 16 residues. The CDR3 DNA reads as TGTGCCAGCAGCCTAAGGATAGGGGGCGATAACTATGGCTACACCTTC. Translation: CASSLRIGGDNYGYTF.

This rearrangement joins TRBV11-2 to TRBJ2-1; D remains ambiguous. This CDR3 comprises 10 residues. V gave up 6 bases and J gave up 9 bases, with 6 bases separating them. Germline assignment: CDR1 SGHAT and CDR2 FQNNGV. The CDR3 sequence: CASRSGEQFF. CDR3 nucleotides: TGTGCCAGCAGATCGGGTGAGCAGTTCTTC.

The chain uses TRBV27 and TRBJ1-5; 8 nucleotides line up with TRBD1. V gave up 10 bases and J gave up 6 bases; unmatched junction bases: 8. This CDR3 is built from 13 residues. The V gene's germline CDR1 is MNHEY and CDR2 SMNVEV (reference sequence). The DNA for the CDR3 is TGTGCCACCGCCACAGGGGGGCGTCAGCCCCAGCATTTT. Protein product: CATATGGRQPQHF.

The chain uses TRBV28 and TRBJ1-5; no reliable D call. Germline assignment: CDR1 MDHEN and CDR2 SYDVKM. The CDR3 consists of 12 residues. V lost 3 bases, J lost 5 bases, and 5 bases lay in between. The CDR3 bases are TGTGCCAGCAGTTTTTTCGATCAGCCCCAGCATTTT. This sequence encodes CASSFFDQPQHF.

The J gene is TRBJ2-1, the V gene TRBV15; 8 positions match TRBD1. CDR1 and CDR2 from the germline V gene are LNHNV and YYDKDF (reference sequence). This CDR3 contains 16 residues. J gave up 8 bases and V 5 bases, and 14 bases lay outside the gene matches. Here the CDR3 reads CATSLRSGGVNHEQFF. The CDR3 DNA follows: TGTGCCACCAGCCTGCGATCAGGGGGCGTGAACCATGAGCAGTTCTTC.

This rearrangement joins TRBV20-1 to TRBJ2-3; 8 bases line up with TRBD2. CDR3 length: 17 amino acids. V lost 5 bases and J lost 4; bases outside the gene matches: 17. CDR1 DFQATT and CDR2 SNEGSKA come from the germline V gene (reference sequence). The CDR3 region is CSAGGLGGLVASDTQYF. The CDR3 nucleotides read TGCAGTGCTGGTGGTCTTGGGGGACTAGTTGCATCAGATACGCAGTATTTT.

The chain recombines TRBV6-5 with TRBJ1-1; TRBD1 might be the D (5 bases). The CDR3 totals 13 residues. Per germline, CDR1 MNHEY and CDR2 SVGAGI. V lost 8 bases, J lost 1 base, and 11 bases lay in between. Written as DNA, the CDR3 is TGTGCCAGCGCCCTCGGACAGAACACTGAAGCTTTCTTT. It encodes CASALGQNTEAFF.

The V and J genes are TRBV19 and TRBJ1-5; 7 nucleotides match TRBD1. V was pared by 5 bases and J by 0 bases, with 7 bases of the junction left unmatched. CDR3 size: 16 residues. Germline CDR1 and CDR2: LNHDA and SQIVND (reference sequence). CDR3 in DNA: TGTGCCAGTAGTCCCGGGACAGCAGCTAGCAATCAGCCCCAGCATTTT. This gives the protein CASSPGTAASNQPQHF. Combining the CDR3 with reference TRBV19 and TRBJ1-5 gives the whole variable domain DGGITQSPKYLFRKEGQNVTLSCEQNLNHDAMYWYRQDPGQGLRLIYYSQIVNDFQKGDIAEGYSVSREKKESFPLTVTSAQKNPTAFYLCASSPGTAASNQPQHFGDGTRLSIL.

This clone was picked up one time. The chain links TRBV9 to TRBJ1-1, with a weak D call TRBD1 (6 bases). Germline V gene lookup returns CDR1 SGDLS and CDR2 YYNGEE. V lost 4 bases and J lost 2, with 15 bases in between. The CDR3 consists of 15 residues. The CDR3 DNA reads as TGTGCCAGCAGCCCTCCCGGGACACCCAACACTGAAGCTTTCTTT. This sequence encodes CASSPPGTPNTEAFF.

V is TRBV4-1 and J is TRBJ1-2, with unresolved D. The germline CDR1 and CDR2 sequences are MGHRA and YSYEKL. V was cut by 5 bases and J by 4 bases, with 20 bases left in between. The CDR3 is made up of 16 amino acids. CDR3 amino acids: CASSINVGPGSYGYTF. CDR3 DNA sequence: TGCGCCAGCAGCATAAACGTAGGTCCGGGGAGCTATGGCTACACCTTC.

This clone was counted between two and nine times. The CDR3 sequence: CASSLGHQETQYF. In DNA, the CDR3 is TGTGCCAGCAGCTTAGGGCACCAAGAGACCCAGTACTTC. J is TRBJ2-5 and V is TRBV7-6; no clear D. This CDR3 contains 13 residues. V was trimmed by 1 base and J by 0 bases, leaving 3 bases between them. Germline-derived CDR1 and CDR2 are SGHVS and FNYEAQ.

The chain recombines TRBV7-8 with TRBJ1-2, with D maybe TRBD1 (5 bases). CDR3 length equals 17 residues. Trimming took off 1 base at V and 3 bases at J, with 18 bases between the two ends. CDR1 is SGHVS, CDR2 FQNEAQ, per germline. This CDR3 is CASSLGYRDREDYGYTF. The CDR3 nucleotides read TGTGCCAGCAGCTTAGGATACCGGGACCGCGAAGACTATGGCTACACCTTC.

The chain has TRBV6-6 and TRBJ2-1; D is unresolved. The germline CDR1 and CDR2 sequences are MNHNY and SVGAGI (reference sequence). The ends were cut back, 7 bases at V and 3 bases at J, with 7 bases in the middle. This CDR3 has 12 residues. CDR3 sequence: CASNTDYNEQFF. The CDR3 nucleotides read TGTGCCAGCAACACTGACTACAATGAGCAGTTCTTC.

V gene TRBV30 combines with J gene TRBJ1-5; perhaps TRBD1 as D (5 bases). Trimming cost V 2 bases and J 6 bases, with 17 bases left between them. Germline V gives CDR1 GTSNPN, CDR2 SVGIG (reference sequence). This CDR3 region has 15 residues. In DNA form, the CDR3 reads TGTGCCTGGAGTACCCTGGGGGGAGGTGGTCAGCCCCAGCATTTT. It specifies CAWSTLGGGGQPQHF.